Below, 9 T cell receptor beta chains from the same sample are listed, as sequenced in a study of T cell responses to AZD1222 COVID-19 vaccine. Some clones are missing from TCRdb's copy, which holds only in-frame ones; the method was immunoSEQ multiplex PCR. The sample contains roughly 150,000 clones, roughly 93% of which appear only once. This specimen consisted of peripheral blood, obtained 28 days after the second AZD1222 dose. The receptors derive from an adult who received the AZD1222 COVID-19 vaccine.

V is TRBV4-3 and J is TRBJ1-1; 10 bases map to TRBD1. The CDR3 is 15 residues long. Unmatched junction bases numbered 1, after V lost 0 bases and J lost 3 bases. Per germline, CDR1 LGHNA and CDR2 YSLEER. CDR3 amino acids: CASSQDGQGDTEAFF. The CDR3, as DNA: TGCGCCAGCAGCCAAGATGGACAGGGGGACACTGAAGCTTTCTTT.

This clone was counted between two and nine times. V and J are TRBV5-4 and TRBJ2-2; no firm D call. V was shortened by 5 bases and J by 4 bases, with 15 bases between the two germline ends. CDR3 length: 15 residues. CDR1 is SGHNT, CDR2 YYREEE, per germline (reference sequence). DNA of the CDR3: TGTGCCAGCAGTCACACCACTGGGTTCACCGGGGAGCTGTTTTTT. Amino acid sequence: CASSHTTGFTGELFF.

The chain recombines TRBV9 with TRBJ1-4; D is unclear. Per the germline V gene, CDR1 is SGDLS and CDR2 is YYNGEE. This CDR3 is built from 15 residues. The V and J ends lost 3 bases and 6 bases respectively, with 15 bases between them. In nucleotides, the CDR3 is TGTGCCAGCAGCGACCGGCCCGGACTGGATGAAAAACTGTTTTTT. This codes for CASSDRPGLDEKLFF.

CDR3 residues: CASSPEVVWESTEAFF. The CDR3 coding sequence is TGTGCCAGCTCACCGGAGGTGGTATGGGAGAGTACTGAAGCTTTCTTT. This rearrangement joins TRBV18 to TRBJ1-1; the D is unclear. V lost 3 bases, J lost 5 bases, and 19 bases lay in between. This CDR3 spans 16 amino acids. Germline V gene data show CDR1 as KGHSH and CDR2 as LQKENI.

The rearrangement links TRBV27 to TRBJ1-1, with D unresolved. Germline values: CDR1 MNHEY, CDR2 SMNVEV (reference sequence). Trimming took 6 bases from V and 0 from J, leaving 14 bases between them. The CDR3 consists of 15 residues. CDR3 sequence reads: CASSQSRNMNTEAFF. The CDR3 region has the DNA TGTGCCAGCAGCCAAAGTAGGAACATGAACACTGAAGCTTTCTTT.

The chain uses TRBV7-9 and TRBJ1-2; the match to TRBD1 covers 7 bases. CDR1 is SEHNR, CDR2 FQNEAQ, per germline (reference sequence). The CDR3 extends over 17 amino acids. After removal of 5 bases from V and 4 bases from J, the junction contained 16 bases not matched to a gene. The CDR3 region has the DNA TGTGCCAGCAGCCGGACAGGAGCCTATCGTGGCGTCTATGGCTACACCTTC. The encoded protein is CASSRTGAYRGVYGYTF.

V gene TRBV6-6 combines with J gene TRBJ1-1, with D unresolved. The CDR3 runs 14 residues. V dropped 0 bases and J dropped 3 bases, with 8 bases sitting between them. Germline V gives CDR1 MNHNY, CDR2 SVGAGI (reference sequence). The CDR3 DNA follows: TGTGCCAGCAGTTACTCGGGTGGGGACACTGAAGCTTTCTTT. Protein product: CASSYSGGDTEAFF.

V gene TRBV5-1 combines with J gene TRBJ2-1; D perhaps matches TRBD2 (6 bases). The CDR3 length is 15 residues. The germline gives CDR1 SGHRS, CDR2 YFSETQ. V lost 5 bases to trimming and J lost 4 bases, with 16 bases between them. The CDR3 protein is CASRMAGNSYNEQFF. The DNA of the CDR3 is TGCGCCAGCAGAATGGCGGGGAACTCGTACAATGAGCAGTTCTTC.

The chain is built from TRBV4-1 and TRBJ1-2; TRBD1 might be the D (6 bases). Trimming shortened V by 3 bases and J by 3 bases, and 11 bases separated the two germline ends. Germline V gene sequence: CDR1 MGHRA, CDR2 YSYEKL. This CDR3 has 14 amino acids. CDR3 nucleotide sequence: TGCGCCAGCAGCCAGGCCCAGGGGTACTATGGCTACACCTTC. This sequence encodes CASSQAQGYYGYTF.